This is a list of T cell receptor beta chains from one sample in a study of read filtering for tumor transcriptome and immune sequencing. TCRdb reanalysed the reads using MiXCR and keeps one entry per CDR3 protein. The table records 50,000 to 65,000 distinct CDR3 sequences, roughly an eighth of them present only once. The sequenced material came from a population of CD138-negative cells sorted from bone marrow. These receptors all come from a donor over 35 with multiple myeloma. CDR3s include the opening cysteine and the closing phenylalanine or tryptophan. The order of the fields is D gene, V gene, clone size, J gene, CDR3 DNA, CDR3 protein. D genes are given only for firm matches. Some rows mark clone size as missing; the rest say once, few, many or name a class of expanded clone.

d_gene: NA
v_gene: TRBV4-1
abundance: NA
j_gene: TRBJ1-1
CDR3nt: TGCGCCAGCAGCCAACCCAGGGCCATGAACACCGAAGCTTTCTTT
CDR3aa: CASSQPRAMNTEAFF

d_gene: TRBD1
v_gene: TRBV12-3/TRBV12-4
abundance: many
j_gene: TRBJ2-6
CDR3nt: TGTGCCAGCAGGCATCCCGGGACAGCAAGCTCTGGGGCCAACGTCCTGACTTTC
CDR3aa: CASRHPGTASSGANVLTF

d_gene: TRBD1
v_gene: TRBV30
abundance: many
j_gene: TRBJ1-5
CDR3nt: TGTGCCTGGGACAGGGGGAGCAATCAGCCCCAGCATTTT
CDR3aa: CAWDRGSNQPQHF

d_gene: TRBD1
v_gene: TRBV25-1
abundance: many
j_gene: TRBJ1-1
CDR3nt: TGTGCCAGCAGTTCAGACAGGGGGCATCCTGAAGCTTTCTTT
CDR3aa: CASSSDRGHPEAFF

d_gene: NA
v_gene: TRBV7-2
abundance: many
j_gene: TRBJ1-1
CDR3nt: TGTGCCAGCAGCTTAGCTGGGGGGATCACTGAAGCTTTCTTT
CDR3aa: CASSLAGGITEAFF

d_gene: NA
v_gene: TRBV2
abundance: many
j_gene: TRBJ2-5
CDR3nt: TGTGCCAGCAATGGCAGGGCGAAGGAGACCCAGTACTTC
CDR3aa: CASNGRAKETQYF

d_gene: TRBD1
v_gene: TRBV29-1
abundance: many
j_gene: TRBJ2-7
CDR3nt: TGCAGCGTCCATGGGCGGACAGGGGGCGAGCAGTACTTC
CDR3aa: CSVHGRTGGEQYF

d_gene: TRBD2
v_gene: TRBV11-2
abundance: many
j_gene: TRBJ2-1
CDR3nt: TGCGCCAGCAGCCCAACAATAGCGGGGGCGTACAATGAGCAGTTCTTC
CDR3aa: CASSPTIAGAYNEQFF

d_gene: TRBD1
v_gene: TRBV7-9
abundance: many
j_gene: TRBJ2-5
CDR3nt: TGTGCCAGCAGACTGACAGGGGGCCTGGAGACCCAGTACTTC
CDR3aa: CASRLTGGLETQYF

d_gene: TRBD1
v_gene: TRBV5-1
abundance: many
j_gene: TRBJ1-1
CDR3nt: TGCGCCAGCAGCTTGGTTTCTACAGGGGGTTACAAGGGGGCTGAAGCTTTCTTT
CDR3aa: CASSLVSTGGYKGAEAFF

d_gene: NA
v_gene: TRBV29-1
abundance: many
j_gene: TRBJ2-3
CDR3nt: TGCAGCGGTACTAGTTCCAGCACAGATACGCAGTATTTT
CDR3aa: CSGTSSSTDTQYF

d_gene: NA
v_gene: TRBV15
abundance: medium-sized
j_gene: TRBJ2-1
CDR3nt: TGTGCCACCAGCAGAGACCCCGGGGTCGGGAATGAGCAGTTCTTC
CDR3aa: CATSRDPGVGNEQFF

d_gene: NA
v_gene: TRBV7-6
abundance: NA
j_gene: TRBJ2-2
CDR3nt: TGTGCCAGCAGCTTGCCCCGGAACAGGCGAAACACCGGGGAGCTGTTTTTT
CDR3aa: CASSLPRNRRNTGELFF

d_gene: TRBD1
v_gene: TRBV5-1
abundance: many
j_gene: TRBJ1-1
CDR3nt: TGCGCCAGCAGCTTGTCGTCAGGGGGCGGTTTTGGTACTGAAGCTTTCTTT
CDR3aa: CASSLSSGGGFGTEAFF

d_gene: NA
v_gene: TRBV5-1
abundance: many
j_gene: TRBJ2-1
CDR3nt: TGCGCCAGCAGCCCCCAGGGGTTAGCTTATGAGCAGTTCTTC
CDR3aa: CASSPQGLAYEQFF

d_gene: TRBD2
v_gene: TRBV5-6
abundance: many
j_gene: TRBJ2-3
CDR3nt: TGTGCCAGCAGCTTGGGCTGGGCTAGCGGTGGATCAGATACGCAGTATTTT
CDR3aa: CASSLGWASGGSDTQYF

d_gene: TRBD2
v_gene: TRBV7-9
abundance: NA
j_gene: TRBJ2-3
CDR3nt: TGTGCCAGCAGCTCCCCGCCGGGGCGGGGGAGCACAGATACGCAGTATTTT
CDR3aa: CASSSPPGRGSTDTQYF

d_gene: NA
v_gene: TRBV7-9
abundance: many
j_gene: TRBJ2-7
CDR3nt: TGTGCCAGCAGCTTTTTGCAGCTAGGGGAGCAGTACTTC
CDR3aa: CASSFLQLGEQYF